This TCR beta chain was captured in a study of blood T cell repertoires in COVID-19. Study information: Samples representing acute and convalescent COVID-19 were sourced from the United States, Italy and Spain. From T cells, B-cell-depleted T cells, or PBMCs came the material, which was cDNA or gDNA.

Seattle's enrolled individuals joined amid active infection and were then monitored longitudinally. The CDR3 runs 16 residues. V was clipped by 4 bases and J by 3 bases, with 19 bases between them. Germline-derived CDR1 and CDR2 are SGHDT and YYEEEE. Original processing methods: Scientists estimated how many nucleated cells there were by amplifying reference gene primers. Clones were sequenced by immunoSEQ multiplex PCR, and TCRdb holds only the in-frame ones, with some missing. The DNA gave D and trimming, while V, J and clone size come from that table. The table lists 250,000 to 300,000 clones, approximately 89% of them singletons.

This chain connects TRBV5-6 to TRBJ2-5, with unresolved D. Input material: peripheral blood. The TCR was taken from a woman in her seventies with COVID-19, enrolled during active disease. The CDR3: CASSPDTSVQKETQYF. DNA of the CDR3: TGTGCCAGCAGCCCCGATACAAGCGTTCAGAAAGAGACCCAGTACTTC. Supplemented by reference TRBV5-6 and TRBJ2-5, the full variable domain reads DAGVTQSPTHLIKTRGQQVTLRCSPKSGHDTVSWYQQALGQGPQFIFQYYEEEERQRGNFPDRFSGHQFPNYSSELNVNALLLGDSALYLCASSPDTSVQKETQYFGPGTRLLVL.